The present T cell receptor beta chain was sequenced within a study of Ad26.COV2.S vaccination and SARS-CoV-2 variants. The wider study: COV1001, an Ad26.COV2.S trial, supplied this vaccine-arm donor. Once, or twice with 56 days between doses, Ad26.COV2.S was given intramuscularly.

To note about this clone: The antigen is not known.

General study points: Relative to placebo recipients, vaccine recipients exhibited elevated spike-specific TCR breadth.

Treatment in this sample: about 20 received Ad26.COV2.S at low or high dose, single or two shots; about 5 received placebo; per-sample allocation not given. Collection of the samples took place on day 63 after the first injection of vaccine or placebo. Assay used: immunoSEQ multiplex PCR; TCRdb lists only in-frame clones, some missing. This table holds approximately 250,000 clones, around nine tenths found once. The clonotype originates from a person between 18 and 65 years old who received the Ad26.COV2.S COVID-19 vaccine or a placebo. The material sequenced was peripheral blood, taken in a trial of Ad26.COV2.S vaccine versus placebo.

CDR3 protein: CASSLVGTDNEKLFF. The DNA of the CDR3 is TGTGCCAGCAGCTTGGTCGGGACTGACAATGAAAAACTGTTTTTT. The V and J genes are TRBV5-8 and TRBJ1-4; possibly TRBD1 for D (5 bases). Germline V gene data show CDR1 as SGHTS and CDR2 as YDEGEE. V lost 0 bases to trimming and J lost 5 bases, with 11 bases between them. The CDR3 loop spans 15 amino acids.